The T cell receptor (beta chain) described here comes from a study of blood T cell repertoires in COVID-19. Overall study: T cells, B-cell-depleted T cells, or PBMCs provided the cDNA or gDNA that served as material.

The V gene's germline CDR1 is GTSNPN and CDR2 SVGIG (reference sequence). There are 11 residues in the CDR3. Trimming shortened V by 7 bases and J by 5 bases, and 11 bases separated the two germline ends. Assignments of participants to cohorts depended upon their own reported clinical history. Before they entered the study, exposed participants had met a COVID-19 case within 2 weeks. Per the study methods: Reference gene primers were amplified, and this amplification served to estimate nucleated cell counts. The repertoire was sequenced with immunoSEQ multiplex PCR; TCRdb's copy has only in-frame clones and lacks some. The V and J calls and clone size were taken over from that table, and D and trimming were inferred from the DNA. This table holds a few hundred thousand clones, around 87% found once.

Source material: PBMCs or T cells enriched from blood (not recorded which). This chain uses TRBV30 with TRBJ2-5, with a weak D call TRBD1 (6 bases). This clonotype was obtained from a man aged 25 to 40 who had been exposed to COVID-19. The CDR3 region is CALQGWETQYF. The CDR3, as DNA: TGTGCCTTACAGGGCTGGGAGACCCAGTACTTC.